Presented here are 15 T cell receptor beta chains from one specimen sequenced in a study of shared clonotypes between healthy human individuals (dated by TCRdb to 2020 to 2022). Libraries came from the immunoSEQ multiplex PCR assay. The clones in this table, taken by TCRdb from immuneACCESS, are in-frame only. Not every clone is retained; where verified, under half of the shortfall comes from an unresolved V gene, and the cause of the rest is unknown. Within this sample are millions of clones, with about 92% of them counted one time only. Jointly, the top ten make up around 0.14% of the sample. The sequenced sample consisted of naive CD4+ T cells sorted from blood. The cell subset or site label, as the study defines it: CD45RA+ positively selected. The source of these receptors is a man between 18 and 35 years old in good health.

The chain is built from TRBV7-9 and TRBJ2-7; D gene uncertain. The V and J ends lost 1 base and 2 bases respectively, with 15 bases between them. The germline gives CDR1 SEHNR, CDR2 FQNEAQ (reference sequence). The CDR3 is made up of 16 amino acids. The chain's CDR3 is CASSLGSPLSTYEQYF. Here the CDR3 DNA reads TGTGCCAGCAGCTTAGGGTCCCCCCTTTCTACCTACGAGCAGTACTTC.

About this clone: Other DNA sequences of this sample code for an identical CDR3. The CDR3 reads CASSLGGLAGGSSYEQYF. The CDR3, as DNA: TGCGCCAGCAGCTTGGGCGGACTAGCGGGAGGGAGTTCCTACGAGCAGTACTTC. The rearrangement links TRBV5-1 to TRBJ2-7; 15 bases align to TRBD2. Looked up from germline, CDR1 is SGHRS and CDR2 is YFSETQ. With 0 bases clipped from V and 1 base from J, the junction kept 5 bases outside the gene matches. The CDR3 contains 18 residues.

This clone was seen only a few times. The CDR3: CASSSGTSGGADYTQYF. Written as DNA, the CDR3 is TGCGCCAGCAGCTCCGGGACTAGCGGGGGGGCCGACTATACGCAGTATTTT. The chain recombines TRBV5-1 with TRBJ2-3, with 16 bases that match TRBD2. Germline assignment: CDR1 SGHRS and CDR2 YFSETQ. The CDR3 length is 17 residues. Trimming removed 3 bases from V and 7 bases from J; junction bases left unmatched: 8.

The rearrangement links TRBV6-5 to TRBJ1-6, with 7 bases aligning to TRBD1. Germline trimming cut 6 bases from V and 5 bases from J; bases unmatched to any gene: 7. Germline CDR1 MNHEY, CDR2 SVGAGI. CDR3 length: 15 amino acids. The CDR3 protein is CASRPSTGDNSPLHF. Here the CDR3 DNA reads TGTGCCAGCAGACCCTCCACAGGGGATAATTCACCCCTCCACTTT.

The V gene is TRBV10-1, the J gene TRBJ2-5; possible D gene TRBD1, 6 bases. Per the germline V gene, CDR1 is WNHNN and CDR2 is SYGVQD (reference sequence). CDR3 size: 13 residues. V lost 4 bases and J 6 bases, leaving 12 bases between the germline ends. The CDR3 coding sequence is TGCGCCAGCAGTGGGAATACAGGGAAGACCCAGTACTTC. Translating it yields CASSGNTGKTQYF.

Points on this clone: Other DNA sequences within the sample encode an identical CDR3. The chain carries TRBV9 and TRBJ2-7; no clear D gene. The CDR3 has 12 residues. V was pared by 0 bases and J by 4 bases, with 5 bases between. CDR1 and CDR2 from the germline V gene are SGDLS and YYNGEE. CDR3 in amino acids: CASSVDGYEQYF. DNA of the CDR3: TGTGCCAGCAGCGTAGATGGATACGAGCAGTACTTC.

Here the CDR3 reads CATETGSLVNYGYTF. For the CDR3, the DNA is TGTGCCACCGAGACAGGGTCTCTCGTTAACTATGGCTACACCTTC. This sequence joins TRBV10-3 and TRBJ1-2, with TRBD1 matching 7 bases. Losses at the gene ends were 10 bases for V and 1 base for J; bases not matched to a gene: 12. Germline values: CDR1 ENHRY, CDR2 SYGVKD. The CDR3 loop spans 15 amino acids.

This clone was seen once. V usage is TRBV30 and J usage is TRBJ1-5; the match to TRBD1 covers 8 bases. V shed 4 bases, J shed 0 bases, and the junction held 2 bases outside the gene matches. This CDR3 is built from 14 residues. Looked up from germline, CDR1 is GTSNPN and CDR2 is SVGIG (reference sequence). The CDR3 nucleotides read TGTGCCTGGACCGGACAGGGTAGCAATCAGCCCCAGCATTTT. Translated: CAWTGQGSNQPQHF.

V usage is TRBV30 and J usage is TRBJ1-1; D call uncertain. The CDR3 covers 14 residues. V was clipped by 1 base and J by 2 bases, with 11 bases between them. CDR1 is GTSNPN and CDR2 is SVGIG in the germline V gene (reference sequence). CDR3 bases: TGTGCCTGGAGTGGCGGGGTAGCTAACACTGAAGCTTTCTTT. This sequence encodes CAWSGGVANTEAFF.

The chain is built from TRBV7-6 and TRBJ1-4; D remains ambiguous. The CDR3 runs 16 residues. With 1 base removed from V and 7 bases from J, the gap between germline ends came to 16 bases. Germline CDR1 and CDR2: SGHVS and FNYEAQ. CDR3 protein: CASSLEIGRISEKLFF. The CDR3 coding sequence is TGTGCCAGCAGCTTAGAGATAGGCAGAATAAGTGAAAAACTGTTTTTT.

The chain carries TRBV19 and TRBJ1-4, with D tentatively TRBD1 (6 bases). Deletions cut 6 bases from V and 6 bases from J, with 14 bases between. The CDR3 spans 14 residues. Germline V CDR1 and CDR2: LNHDA, SQIVND (reference sequence). CDR3 sequence reads: CASRQQGYDEKLFF. The CDR3 DNA reads as TGTGCCAGTAGGCAACAGGGATACGATGAAAAACTGTTTTTT. The full variable domain, with the rest looked up from reference TRBV19 and TRBJ1-4, is DGGITQSPKYLFRKEGQNVTLSCEQNLNHDAMYWYRQDPGQGLRLIYYSQIVNDFQKGDIAEGYSVSREKKESFPLTVTSAQKNPTAFYLCASRQQGYDEKLFFGSGTQLSVL.

The gene calls are TRBV7-6 and TRBJ2-3, with D unclear. The CDR3 runs 12 residues. Germline V gene sequence: CDR1 SGHVS, CDR2 FNYEAQ. V was clipped by 3 bases and J by 1 base, with 2 bases between them. This CDR3 reads CASSFGTDTQYF. CDR3 DNA: TGTGCCAGCAGCTTCGGCACAGATACGCAGTATTTT.

V is TRBV4-1 and J is TRBJ2-3; the D gene is possibly TRBD2 (7 bases). Germline lookup yields CDR1 MGHRA and CDR2 YSYEKL. V lost 0 bases and J 2 bases, leaving 15 bases between the germline ends. The CDR3 has 17 amino acids. CDR3 nucleotides: TGCGCCAGCAGCCAAGATAATGGGGGGGGCAACACAGATACGCAGTATTTT. Its protein product is CASSQDNGGGNTDTQYF.

This chain joins TRBV5-1 and TRBJ2-7; TRBD1 might be the D (5 bases). Trimming removed 5 bases at V and 5 bases at J, with 17 bases between. The germline V gene encodes CDR1 SGHRS and CDR2 YFSETQ. The length of the CDR3 is 14 residues. The CDR3 region is CASRLGEQVHEQYF. CDR3 nucleotides: TGCGCCAGCAGACTCGGAGAACAGGTCCACGAGCAGTACTTC. The entire variable domain, with the rest obtained from reference TRBV5-1 and TRBJ2-7, is as follows: KAGVTQTPRYLIKTRGQQVTLSCSPISGHRSVSWYQQTPGQGLQFLFEYFSETQRNKGNFPGRFSGRQFSNSRSEMNVSTLELGDSALYLCASRLGEQVHEQYFGPGTRLTVT.

The chain recombines TRBV28 with TRBJ2-7, with unresolved D. The CDR3 extends over 12 amino acids. The germline V gene encodes CDR1 MDHEN and CDR2 SYDVKM. Trimming stripped 6 bases from V and 3 bases from J, with 9 bases between. CDR3 loop: CASSRLVYEQYF. CDR3 bases: TGTGCCAGCAGCCGTCTCGTCTACGAGCAGTACTTC.